This TCR beta chain was captured in a study of naive and memory T cell subsets. This CDR3 is built from 13 residues. V shed 0 bases and J shed 6 bases, with 9 bases lying between them. Germline V lookup: CDR1 SGHNT, CDR2 YYREEE (reference sequence). The library had UMIs added by 3' ligation of an oligonucleotide to TCR cDNA. RNA was extracted from roughly 2.5 ml of whole blood of healthy adults. Four PCR rounds used nested alpha and beta constant region primers plus the SP2 primer. TCRdb redid the calling of the 5' RACE reads with MiXCR, one entry per CDR3 protein. The sample lists more than 60,000 distinct CDR3 sequences, under 10% seen once, with approximately 21% in the top ten.

The clonotype was recovered from a female donor in good health. The chain is built from TRBV5-4 and TRBJ1-2; possibly TRBD1 for D (5 bases). The CDR3 region is CASSLVPGHGYTF. CDR3 DNA: TGTGCCAGCAGCTTGGTGCCAGGGCATGGCTACACCTTC.